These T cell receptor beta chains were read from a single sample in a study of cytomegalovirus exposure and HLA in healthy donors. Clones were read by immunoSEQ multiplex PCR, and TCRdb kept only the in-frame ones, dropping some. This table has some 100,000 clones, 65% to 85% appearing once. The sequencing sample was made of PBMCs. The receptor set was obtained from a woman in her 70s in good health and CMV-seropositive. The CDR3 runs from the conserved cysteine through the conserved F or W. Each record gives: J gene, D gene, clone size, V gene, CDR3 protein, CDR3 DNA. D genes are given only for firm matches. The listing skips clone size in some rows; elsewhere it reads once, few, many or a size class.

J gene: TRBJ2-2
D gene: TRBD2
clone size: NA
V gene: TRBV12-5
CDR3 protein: CASGLYTFSLAGGSNTGELFF
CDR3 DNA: TGTGCTAGTGGTTTGTATACGTTCTCACTAGCGGGGGGTTCGAACACCGGGGAGCTGTTTTTT

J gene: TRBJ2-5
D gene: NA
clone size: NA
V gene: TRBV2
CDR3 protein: CASSERRLETQYF
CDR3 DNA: TGTGCCAGCAGTGAACGGAGATTAGAGACCCAGTACTTC

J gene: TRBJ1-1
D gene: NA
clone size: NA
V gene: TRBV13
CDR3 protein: CASSLHPGGTEAFF
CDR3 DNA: TGTGCCAGCAGCTTGCATCCGGGCGGGACTGAAGCTTTCTTT

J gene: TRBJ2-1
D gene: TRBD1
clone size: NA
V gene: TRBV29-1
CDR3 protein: CSVADRVYNEQFF
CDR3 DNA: TGCAGCGTTGCGGACAGGGTCTACAATGAGCAGTTCTTC

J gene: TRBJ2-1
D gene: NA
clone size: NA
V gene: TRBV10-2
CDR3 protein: CASSESQVSSYNEQFF
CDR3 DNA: TGCGCCAGCAGTGAGTCCCAGGTCAGCTCCTACAATGAGCAGTTCTTC

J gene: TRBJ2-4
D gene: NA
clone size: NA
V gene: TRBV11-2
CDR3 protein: CASSLGRGAGARLDIQYF
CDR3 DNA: TGTGCCAGCAGCTTAGGGAGGGGTGCGGGCGCACGTTTAGACATTCAGTACTTC

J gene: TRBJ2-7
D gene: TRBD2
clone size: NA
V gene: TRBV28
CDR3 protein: CAIGWTSGRIIEQYF
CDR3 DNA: TGTGCCATCGGTTGGACTAGCGGGAGAATTATCGAGCAGTACTTC

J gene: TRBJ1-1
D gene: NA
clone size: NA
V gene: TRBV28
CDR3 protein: CASSPTRSYMNTEAFF
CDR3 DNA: TGTGCCAGCAGTCCTACCCGATCTTATATGAACACTGAAGCTTTCTTT

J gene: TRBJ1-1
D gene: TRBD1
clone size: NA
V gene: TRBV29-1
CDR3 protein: CSVEPDRGAEAFF
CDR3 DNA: TGCAGCGTTGAACCGGACAGGGGCGCTGAAGCTTTCTTT

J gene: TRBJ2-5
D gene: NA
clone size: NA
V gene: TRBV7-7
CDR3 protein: CASSLRGETQYF
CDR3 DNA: TGTGCTAGCAGCTTAAGGGGAGAGACCCAGTACTTC

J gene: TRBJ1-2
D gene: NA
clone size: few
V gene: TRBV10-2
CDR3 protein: CASIGSQGGYTF
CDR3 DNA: TGCGCCAGCATCGGGAGCCAGGGCGGCTACACCTTC

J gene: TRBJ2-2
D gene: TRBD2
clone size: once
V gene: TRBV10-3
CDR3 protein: CAISESGGGTGELFF
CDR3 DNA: TGTGCCATCAGTGAGTCCGGCGGGGGGACCGGGGAGCTGTTTTTT

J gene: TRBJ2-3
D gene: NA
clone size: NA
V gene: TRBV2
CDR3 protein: CASSSSTDTQYF
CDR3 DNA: TGTGCCAGCAGTTCTAGCACAGATACGCAGTATTTT

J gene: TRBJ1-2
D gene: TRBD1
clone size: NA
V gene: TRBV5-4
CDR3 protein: CASSPGQDYGYTF
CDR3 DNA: TGTGCCAGCAGCCCCGGACAGGACTATGGCTACACCTTC

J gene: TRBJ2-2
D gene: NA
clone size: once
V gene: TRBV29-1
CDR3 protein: CSANRVATGELFF
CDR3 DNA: TGCAGCGCCAACAGGGTTGCCACCGGGGAGCTGTTTTTT

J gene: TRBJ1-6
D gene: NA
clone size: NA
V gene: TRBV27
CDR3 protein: CATIPPGGSPLHF
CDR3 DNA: TGTGCCACCATCCCGCCGGGGGGTTCACCCCTCCACTTT

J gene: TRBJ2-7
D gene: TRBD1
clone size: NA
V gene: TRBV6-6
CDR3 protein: CASRISDRGSYEQYF
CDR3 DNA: TGTGCCAGCAGGATATCTGACAGGGGGTCCTACGAGCAGTACTTC

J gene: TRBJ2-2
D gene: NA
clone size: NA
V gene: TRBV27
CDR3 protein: CASSPNGELFF
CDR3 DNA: TGTGCCAGCAGTCCAAACGGGGAGCTGTTTTTT

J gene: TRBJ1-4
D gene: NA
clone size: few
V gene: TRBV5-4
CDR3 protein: CASSPGQRNEKLFF
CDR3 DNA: TGTGCCAGCAGCCCCGGACAGAGAAATGAAAAACTGTTTTTT

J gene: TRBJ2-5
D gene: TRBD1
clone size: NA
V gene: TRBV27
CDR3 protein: CASKKGTVETQYF
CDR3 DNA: TGTGCCAGCAAGAAAGGGACAGTAGAGACCCAGTACTTC

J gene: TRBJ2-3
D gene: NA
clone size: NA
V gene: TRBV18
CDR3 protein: CASSPTNGDTQYF
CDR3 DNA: TGTGCCAGCTCACCAACCAACGGAGATACGCAGTATTTT

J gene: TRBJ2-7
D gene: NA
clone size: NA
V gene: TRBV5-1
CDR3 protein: CASSLNADGTRDF
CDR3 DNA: TGCGCCAGCAGCTTGAATGCGGATGGAACCCGGGACTTC

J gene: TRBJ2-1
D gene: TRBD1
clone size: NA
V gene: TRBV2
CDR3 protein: CASTPGQATVNEQFF
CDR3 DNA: TGTGCCAGCACCCCGGGACAGGCTACGGTAAATGAGCAGTTCTTC

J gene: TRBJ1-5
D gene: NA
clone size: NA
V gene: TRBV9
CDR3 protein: CASSPSTGFQPQHF
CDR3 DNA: TGTGCCAGCAGCCCGAGTACAGGGTTTCAGCCCCAGCATTTT

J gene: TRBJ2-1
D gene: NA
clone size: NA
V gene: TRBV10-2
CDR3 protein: CASSEIGSTVVEDEQFF
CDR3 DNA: TGCGCCAGCAGTGAGATTGGGAGTACTGTAGTCGAGGATGAGCAGTTCTTC

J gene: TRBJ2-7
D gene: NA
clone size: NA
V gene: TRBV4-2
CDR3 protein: CASSQDQGTYEQYF
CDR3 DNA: TGTGCCAGCAGCCAAGACCAGGGAACCTACGAGCAGTACTTC

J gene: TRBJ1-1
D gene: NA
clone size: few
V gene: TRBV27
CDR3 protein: CASSFGGLNTEAFF
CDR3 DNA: TGTGCCAGCAGTTTTGGAGGGCTGAACACTGAAGCTTTCTTT

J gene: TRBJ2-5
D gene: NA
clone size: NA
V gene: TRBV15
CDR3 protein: CATSRSARTGETQYF
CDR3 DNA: TGTGCCACCAGCAGATCTGCCCGAACCGGGGAGACCCAGTACTTC

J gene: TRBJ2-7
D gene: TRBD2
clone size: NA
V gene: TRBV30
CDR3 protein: CAWTPPGGGRHEQYF
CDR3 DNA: TGTGCCTGGACCCCACCTGGGGGGGGTCGTCACGAGCAGTACTTC

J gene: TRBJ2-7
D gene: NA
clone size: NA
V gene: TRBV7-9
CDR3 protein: CASSAGTNSYEQYF
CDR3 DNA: TGTGCCAGCAGTGCCGGGACAAACTCCTACGAGCAGTACTTC

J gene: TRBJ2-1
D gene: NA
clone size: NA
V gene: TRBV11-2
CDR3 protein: CASSPLVSTNEQFF
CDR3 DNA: TGTGCCAGCAGCCCTCTCGTGAGCACCAATGAGCAGTTCTTC

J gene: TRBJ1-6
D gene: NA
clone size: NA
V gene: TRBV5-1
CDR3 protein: CASSSRTNSPLHF
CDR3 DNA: TGCGCCAGCAGCTCCAGAACTAATTCACCCCTCCACTTT

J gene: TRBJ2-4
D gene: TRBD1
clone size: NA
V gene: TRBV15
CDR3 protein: CATSRDETGTKNIQYF
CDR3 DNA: TGTGCCACCAGCAGAGATGAGACAGGGACCAAAAACATTCAGTACTTC

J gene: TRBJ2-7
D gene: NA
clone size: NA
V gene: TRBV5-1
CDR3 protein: CASSLVSGPLSYEQYF
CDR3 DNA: TGCGCCAGCAGCTTGGTTTCAGGGCCGCTCTCCTACGAGCAGTACTTC

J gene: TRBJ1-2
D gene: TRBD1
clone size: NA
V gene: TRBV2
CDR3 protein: CASRRQGNYGYTF
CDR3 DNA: TGTGCCAGCAGACGACAGGGAAACTATGGCTACACCTTC

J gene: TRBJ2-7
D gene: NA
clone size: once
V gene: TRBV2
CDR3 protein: CASSKDTEPAEQYF
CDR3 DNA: TGTGCCAGCAGCAAGGACACGGAGCCGGCCGAGCAGTACTTC

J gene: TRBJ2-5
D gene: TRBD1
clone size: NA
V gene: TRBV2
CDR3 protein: CASSSPRGYQETQYF
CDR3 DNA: TGTGCCAGCAGTTCACCCAGGGGGTACCAAGAGACCCAGTACTTC

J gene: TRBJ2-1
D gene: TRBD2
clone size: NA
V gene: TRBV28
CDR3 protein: CASKLAGGSNEQFF
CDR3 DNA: TGTGCCAGCAAATTAGCGGGAGGGAGCAATGAGCAGTTCTTC

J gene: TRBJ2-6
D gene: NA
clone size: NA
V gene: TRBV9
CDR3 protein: CASSVQTGLAGANVLTF
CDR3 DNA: TGTGCCAGCAGCGTACAAACAGGGCTAGCTGGGGCCAACGTCCTGACTTTC

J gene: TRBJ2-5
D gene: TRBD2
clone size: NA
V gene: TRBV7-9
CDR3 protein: CASSEGSSGGTQYF
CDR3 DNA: TGTGCCAGCAGCGAAGGATCTAGCGGGGGGACCCAGTACTTC

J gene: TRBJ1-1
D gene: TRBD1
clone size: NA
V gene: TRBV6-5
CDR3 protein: CASSWTGGREAFF
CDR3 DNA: TGTGCCAGCAGTTGGACAGGGGGCCGAGAAGCTTTCTTT

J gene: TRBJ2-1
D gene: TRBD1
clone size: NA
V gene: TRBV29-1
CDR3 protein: CSVIQYLGQGGFNEQFF
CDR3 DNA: TGCAGCGTTATACAATATTTGGGACAGGGGGGGTTCAATGAGCAGTTCTTC

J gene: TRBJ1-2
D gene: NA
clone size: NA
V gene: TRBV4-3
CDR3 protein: CASSHLRMTGLYGYTF
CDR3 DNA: TGCGCCAGCAGCCACCTACGAATGACAGGCCTCTATGGCTACACCTTC

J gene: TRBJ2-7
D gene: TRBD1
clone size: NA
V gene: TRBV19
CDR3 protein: CASSILRKTGQGVF
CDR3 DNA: TGTGCCAGTAGTATATTGCGGAAAACGGGACAGGGAGTCTTC

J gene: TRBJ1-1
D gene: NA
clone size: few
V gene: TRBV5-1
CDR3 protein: CASSFRSRVGGNTEAFF
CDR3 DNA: TGCGCCAGCAGCTTTAGGTCAAGGGTGGGGGGAAACACTGAAGCTTTCTTT

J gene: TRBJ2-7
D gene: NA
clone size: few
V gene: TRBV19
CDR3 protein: CATQTGTNYEQYF
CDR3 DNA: TGTGCCACCCAAACGGGGACAAACTACGAGCAGTACTTC

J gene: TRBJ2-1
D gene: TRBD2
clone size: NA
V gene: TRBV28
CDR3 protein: CASSLYRGVYNEQFF
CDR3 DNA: TGTGCCAGCAGTTTATATCGGGGGGTCTACAATGAGCAGTTCTTC